One and the same sample provided the 18 T cell receptor beta chains below, sequenced in a study of OX40 agonist ivuxolimab in advanced cancers. The data were produced by immunoSEQ multiplex PCR, yet TCRdb's version contains in-frame clones alone and is incomplete. The table has 30,000 to 40,000 clones, 89% seen once. Specimen: CD4+ or CD8+ T cells sorted from blood, collected in a trial of the OX40 agonist ivuxolimab. The receptor set was obtained from an adult with an advanced solid tumor such as melanoma, head and neck, liver or kidney cancer.

The rearrangement links TRBV6-1 to TRBJ2-1; 8 nucleotides align to TRBD2. Germline-derived CDR1 and CDR2 are MNHNS and SASEGT. After removal of 2 bases from V and 3 bases from J, the junction contained 3 bases not matched to a gene. CDR3 size: 15 residues. CDR3 residues: CASSELAGGYNEQFF. Written as DNA, the CDR3 is TGTGCCAGCAGTGAACTGGCGGGAGGCTACAATGAGCAGTTCTTC.

The chain links TRBV5-1 to TRBJ2-3, with D perhaps assigned TRBD1 or TRBD2 (6 bases each). The CDR3 sequence is 15 residues long. V lost 3 bases, J lost 6 bases, and 17 bases lay in between. Looked up from germline, CDR1 is SGHRS and CDR2 is YFSETQ. Written as DNA, the CDR3 is TGCGCCAGCAGCTCCTCCTGGGGGGCGGGGGATACGCAGTATTTT. Translated, it gives CASSSSWGAGDTQYF.

Worth noting for this clone: A read error may produce the germline difference seen at one junction end. This chain joins TRBV11-2 and TRBJ1-2, with 10 bases matching TRBD1. The CDR3 has 17 residues. The germline gives CDR1 SGHAT, CDR2 FQNNGV. CDR3 bases: TGTGCCAGCGGCTTAGGGGACAGGGGCCCCCTCCACTATGGCTACACCTTC. This translates into CASGLGDRGPLHYGYTF. Looking up the rest from reference TRBV11-2 and TRBJ1-2 gives the full variable domain: EAGVAQSPRYKIIEKRQSVAFWCNPISGHATLYWYQQILGQGPKLLIQFQNNGVVDDSQLPKDRFSAERLKGVDSTLKIQPAKLEDSAVYLCASGLGDRGPLHYGYTFGSGTRLTVV.

V is TRBV7-9 and J is TRBJ2-1, with 7 bases identical to TRBD2. The CDR3 covers 16 residues. CDR1 is SEHNR, CDR2 FQNEAQ, per germline (reference sequence). V shed 2 bases and J 2 bases; nucleotides not matched to a gene: 6. The CDR3 region has the DNA TGTGCCAGCAGCTTAAGTCTAGCGGACGCCTACAATGAGCAGTTCTTC. Its protein product is CASSLSLADAYNEQFF.

The CDR3 loop is CAWERELSYEQYF. In DNA form, the CDR3 reads TGTGCCTGGGAGCGGGAGCTCTCATACGAGCAGTACTTC. The chain carries TRBV30 and TRBJ2-7, with 8 nucleotides matching TRBD2. Germline-derived CDR1 and CDR2 are GTSNPN and SVGIG (reference sequence). The ends lost 5 bases at V and 4 bases at J; junction bases unmatched: 7. The length of the CDR3 is 13 residues. The entire variable domain, with the rest obtained from reference TRBV30 and TRBJ2-7, is as follows: SQTIHQWPATLVQPVGSPLSLECTVEGTSNPNLYWYRQAAGRGLQLLFYSVGIGQISSEVPQNLSASRPQDRQFILSSKKLLLSDSGFYLCAWERELSYEQYFGPGTRLTVT.

The gene calls are TRBV4-3 and TRBJ2-2; D possibly corresponds to TRBD2 (5 bases). Germline V gene data show CDR1 as LGHNA and CDR2 as YSLEER. V was cut by 0 bases and J by 3 bases, with 11 bases left in between. The CDR3 is made up of 16 amino acids. This CDR3 is CASSQEWAGHTGELFF. CDR3 coding DNA: TGCGCCAGCAGCCAAGAATGGGCGGGCCACACCGGGGAGCTGTTTTTT.

This clone was found once. The chain joins TRBV7-2 to TRBJ2-2; TRBD2 matches at 8 bases. Germline V lookup: CDR1 SGHTA, CDR2 FQGNSA. The CDR3 runs 16 residues. V was clipped by 7 bases and J by 1 base; unmatched bases: 8. CDR3 nucleotide sequence: TGTGCCAGCAAAACAGCGGGAGCGCTGAACACCGGGGAGCTGTTTTTT. Amino acids: CASKTAGALNTGELFF.

In its sample, this clone was seen once. The chain combines TRBV6-5 with TRBJ2-2; possibly TRBD2 for D (6 bases). V shed 2 bases and J shed 6 bases, with 13 bases lying between them. Germline V gives CDR1 MNHEY, CDR2 SVGAGI. CDR3 length equals 15 residues. This CDR3 is CASSYDGGLPGELFF. The CDR3 DNA reads TGTGCCAGCAGTTACGATGGCGGACTACCCGGGGAGCTGTTTTTT.

This chain joins TRBV10-2 and TRBJ1-4; D perhaps matches TRBD1 (5 bases). Germline V gene data show CDR1 as WSHSY and CDR2 as SAAADI. With 2 bases removed from V and 8 bases from J, the gap between germline ends came to 12 bases. CDR3 length equals 14 residues. CDR3 bases: TGCGCCAGCAGTGAGCCAGGGATGGGAGAAAAACTGTTTTTT. Translated, it gives CASSEPGMGEKLFF.

The V gene is TRBV18, the J gene TRBJ1-1; D is perhaps TRBD1 (5 bases). Germline CDR1 is KGHSH and CDR2 is LQKENI. Trimming took off 5 bases at V and 7 bases at J, with 8 bases between the two ends. The CDR3 sequence is 11 residues long. DNA of the CDR3: TGTGCCAGCTCATCCCAGGGTGAAGCTTTCTTT. It specifies CASSSQGEAFF.

The chain has TRBV7-3 and TRBJ1-5; 9 nucleotides line up with TRBD1. CDR1 is SGHTA and CDR2 is FQGTGA in the germline V gene. The CDR3 runs 15 residues. V lost 5 bases and J lost 6; bases outside the gene matches: 8. The CDR3 is CASSLRGGQGQPQHF. CDR3 nucleotides: TGTGCCAGCAGCCTACGTGGGGGACAGGGTCAGCCCCAGCATTTT.

This chain links TRBV5-5 with TRBJ2-2; D remains ambiguous. CDR3 length equals 13 residues. The germline gives CDR1 SGHKS, CDR2 YYEKEE (reference sequence). The V gene lost 0 bases and the J gene lost 6 bases, with 6 bases spanning the gap. The CDR3 bases are TGTGCCAGCAGCTTGGATCATCCCGGGGAGCTGTTTTTT. As protein: CASSLDHPGELFF.

V is TRBV23-1 and J is TRBJ2-5, with D possibly matching TRBD2 (5 bases). TRBV23-1 is an ORF, with its function uncertain. This CDR3 has 15 amino acids. V was pared by 0 bases and J by 5 bases, with 13 bases between. CDR3 sequence: CASSQSRDRLETQYF. Here the CDR3 DNA reads TGCGCCAGCAGTCAATCGAGGGATCGGTTGGAGACCCAGTACTTC.

As DNA, the CDR3 is TGCAGCGTGGAACAGGGATACGAGCAGTACTTC. Its translation: CSVEQGYEQYF. J is TRBJ2-7 and V is TRBV29-1, with D possibly matching TRBD1 (6 bases). The CDR3 totals 11 residues. V was cut by 6 bases and J by 4 bases, with 10 bases left in between. Germline V gene lookup returns CDR1 SQVTM and CDR2 ANQGSEA.

The V call is TRBV30, the J call TRBJ2-7, with D maybe TRBD2 (7 bases). CDR3 length: 12 residues. Trimming removed 4 bases from V and 6 bases from J, with 13 bases in between. Germline CDR1 and CDR2: GTSNPN and SVGIG (reference sequence). The CDR3: CAWNKGGPEQYF. As DNA, the CDR3 is TGTGCCTGGAATAAGGGGGGGCCCGAGCAGTACTTC.

The rearrangement joins TRBV9 to TRBJ2-7; TRBD2 aligns across 13 bases. This CDR3 contains 15 residues. The ends lost 4 bases at V and 2 bases at J; junction bases unmatched: 3. Germline CDR1 SGDLS, CDR2 YYNGEE. DNA for the CDR3: TGTGCCAGCAGCATCGGACTAGCGGGAGCCTACGAGCAGTACTTC. Translated, it gives CASSIGLAGAYEQYF.

The V and J genes are TRBV6-7 and TRBJ2-2, with D possibly TRBD2 on 6 matching bases. TRBV6-7 belongs to the ORF category, with a function that is uncertain. This CDR3 region has 19 residues. Between the trimmed V and J ends, which lost 2 bases and 2 bases, there was a span of 21 bases. CDR3 sequence: CASSYPREFPAPNTGELFF. The CDR3 nucleotides are TGTGCCAGCAGTTACCCCCGGGAGTTCCCTGCGCCTAACACCGGGGAGCTGTTTTTT.

The rearrangement uses TRBV29-1 and TRBJ2-2, with D unclear. Germline V lookup: CDR1 SQVTM, CDR2 ANQGSEA. Trimming shortened V by 7 bases and J by 3 bases, and 9 bases separated the two germline ends. The CDR3 covers 12 residues. CDR3 nucleotide sequence: TGCAGCGGCTTCCGGGACACCGGGGAGCTGTTTTTT. Encoded protein: CSGFRDTGELFF.